This is a list of T cell receptor beta chains from one sample in a study of cytomegalovirus exposure and HLA in healthy donors. Data came from immunoSEQ multiplex PCR; TCRdb stores just in-frame clones and leaves some out. The sample yields 150,000 to 200,000 clones, 70% to 80% seen once. The sequenced sample consisted of PBMCs. Source of these receptors: a man aged 18 to 35 in good health and CMV-seropositive. Each CDR3 is given without its conserved first and last residue. The D gene is left open where the match is weak. Expanded clones are given a class, and other clones once, few, many or no size at all.

TRBV5-1	NA	TRBJ1-2	TRBD1	ASSLDRGYEGYT
TRBV19	NA	TRBJ2-2	NA	ARKQGPTNTGELF
TRBV5-3	NA	TRBJ2-1	NA	ARSLDASSYNEQF
TRBV5-1	NA	TRBJ1-1	TRBD1	ASSLAGTGTGAEAF
TRBV7-8	NA	TRBJ1-1	NA	ASSLESGSEAF
TRBV6-7	NA	TRBJ2-7	NA	ASSPHSRTLLSYEQY
TRBV19	NA	TRBJ1-5	NA	ASSFPTGIQPQH
TRBV6-1	NA	TRBJ2-3	NA	ASSERQGRTDTQY
TRBV28	NA	TRBJ1-5	TRBD1	ASSSGTENNQPQH
TRBV7-9	NA	TRBJ2-5	NA	ASSLRPRGLETQY
TRBV7-2	NA	TRBJ2-5	TRBD2	ASSTTSGGTETQY
TRBV4-3	once	TRBJ2-7	NA	ASSQGTGKYEQY
TRBV19	NA	TRBJ2-7	TRBD2	ASSSSGSSYEQY
TRBV5-6	NA	TRBJ2-5	NA	ASSSLTGGRETQY
TRBV6-4	NA	TRBJ2-2	NA	ASSERAGTGELF
TRBV7-2	NA	TRBJ1-5	NA	ASSVDTLQPQH
TRBV27	NA	TRBJ1-1	TRBD1	ASSPERRPRGTGGLRTEAF
TRBV5-4	NA	TRBJ1-1	NA	ASSLAGLNHTEAF
TRBV5-4	NA	TRBJ1-2	TRBD1	ASSPERQGGYGYT
TRBV5-1	NA	TRBJ2-7	TRBD1	ASSRGQNYEQY
TRBV5-4	NA	TRBJ2-3	NA	ASSLGGSGTDTQY
TRBV6-6	NA	TRBJ2-7	NA	ASSYGEAYEQY
TRBV19	NA	TRBJ2-1	TRBD1	ASSIGTGVDEQF
TRBV18	NA	TRBJ1-5	NA	ASSPNVGGDQPQH
TRBV10-3	NA	TRBJ2-3	TRBD1	AITGGQAHTDTQY
TRBV2	NA	TRBJ1-1	NA	ASRPKGGKGVTEAF
TRBV6-6	NA	TRBJ2-5	NA	ASSLVKETQY
TRBV6-6	NA	TRBJ1-5	NA	ASSYRGNGQPQH
TRBV13	NA	TRBJ2-6	TRBD1	ASSLGRQGNSGANVLT
TRBV7-8	NA	TRBJ2-1	NA	ATLEWGFYNEQF
TRBV5-4	NA	TRBJ1-2	TRBD1	ASSLPGTAEWGYT
TRBV7-2	NA	TRBJ2-2	NA	ASSGRQGRIRELF
TRBV7-2	NA	TRBJ2-7	TRBD2	ASSLAPGGTSGRAHEQY
TRBV5-1	NA	TRBJ2-7	NA	ASTFVGGNDEQY
TRBV5-5	NA	TRBJ1-1	NA	ASSLRDTEAF
TRBV5-1	NA	TRBJ2-1	TRBD2	ASSLTSGSSYNEQF
TRBV15	NA	TRBJ2-7	NA	ATSEESYEQY
TRBV19	NA	TRBJ2-7	TRBD1	ASSIGTGAYEQY
TRBV5-4	NA	TRBJ2-1	NA	ASSRLNEQF
TRBV28	NA	TRBJ1-1	NA	ASTLGLNTEAF
TRBV27	NA	TRBJ2-1	TRBD2	ASSYGLAGDNEQF
TRBV7-9	NA	TRBJ1-5	NA	ASSFHSGTYSNQPQH
TRBV28	NA	TRBJ2-7	NA	ASSLTVGSPSYEQY